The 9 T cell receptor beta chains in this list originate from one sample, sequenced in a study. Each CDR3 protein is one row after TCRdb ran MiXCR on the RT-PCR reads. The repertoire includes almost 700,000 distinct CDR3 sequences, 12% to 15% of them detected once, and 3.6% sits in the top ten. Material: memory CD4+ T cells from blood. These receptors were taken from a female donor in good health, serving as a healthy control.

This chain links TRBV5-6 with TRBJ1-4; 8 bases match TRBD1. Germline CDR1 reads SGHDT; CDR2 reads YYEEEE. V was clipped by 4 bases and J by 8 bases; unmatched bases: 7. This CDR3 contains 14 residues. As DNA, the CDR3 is TGTGCCAGCAGCGCCCGGACAGGGTGGGAAAAACTGTTTTTT. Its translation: CASSARTGWEKLFF.

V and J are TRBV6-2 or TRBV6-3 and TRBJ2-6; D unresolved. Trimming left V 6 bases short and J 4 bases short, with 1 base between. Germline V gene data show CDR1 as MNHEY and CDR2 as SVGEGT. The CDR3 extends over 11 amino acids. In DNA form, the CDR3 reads TGTGCCAGCAGAGGGGCCAACGTCCTGACTTTC. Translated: CASRGANVLTF.

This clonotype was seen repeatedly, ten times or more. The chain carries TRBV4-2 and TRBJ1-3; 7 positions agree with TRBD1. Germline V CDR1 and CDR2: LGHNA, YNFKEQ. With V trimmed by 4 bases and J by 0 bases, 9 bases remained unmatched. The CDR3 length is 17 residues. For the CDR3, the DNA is TGTGCCAGCAGCCTAACCGGCACAGGGGCCTCTGGAAACACCATATATTTT. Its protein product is CASSLTGTGASGNTIYF.

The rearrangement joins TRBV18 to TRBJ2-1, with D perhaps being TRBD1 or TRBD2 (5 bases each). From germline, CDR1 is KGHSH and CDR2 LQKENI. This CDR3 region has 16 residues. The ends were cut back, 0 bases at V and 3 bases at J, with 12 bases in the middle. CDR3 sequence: CASSPPFGTDYNEQFF. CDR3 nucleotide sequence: TGTGCCAGCTCACCACCGTTCGGGACGGACTACAATGAGCAGTTCTTC.

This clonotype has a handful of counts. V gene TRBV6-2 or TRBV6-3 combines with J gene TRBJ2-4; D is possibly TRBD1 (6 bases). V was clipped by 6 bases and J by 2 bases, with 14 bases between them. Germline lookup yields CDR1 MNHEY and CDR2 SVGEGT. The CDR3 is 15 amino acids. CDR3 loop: CASSRRQDPKNIQYF. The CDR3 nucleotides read TGTGCCAGCAGCCGTCGACAGGACCCCAAAAACATTCAGTACTTC.

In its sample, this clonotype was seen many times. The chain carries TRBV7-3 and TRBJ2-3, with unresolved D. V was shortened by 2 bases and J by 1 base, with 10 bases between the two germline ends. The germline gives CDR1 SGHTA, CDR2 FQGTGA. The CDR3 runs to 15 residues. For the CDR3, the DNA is TGTGCCAGCAGCTTACCGTTACACGGCACAGATACGCAGTATTTT. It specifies CASSLPLHGTDTQYF. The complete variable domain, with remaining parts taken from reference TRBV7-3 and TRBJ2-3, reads GAGVSQTPSNKVTEKGKYVELRCDPISGHTALYWYRQSLGQGPEFLIYFQGTGAADDSGLPNDRFFAVRPEGSVSTLKIQRTERGDSAVYLCASSLPLHGTDTQYFGPGTRLTVL.

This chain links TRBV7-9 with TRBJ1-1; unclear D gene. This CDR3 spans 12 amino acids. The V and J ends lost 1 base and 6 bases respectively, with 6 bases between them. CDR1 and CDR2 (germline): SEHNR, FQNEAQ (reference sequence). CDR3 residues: CASSLVDAEAFF. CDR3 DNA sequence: TGTGCCAGCAGCTTAGTAGATGCTGAAGCTTTCTTT.

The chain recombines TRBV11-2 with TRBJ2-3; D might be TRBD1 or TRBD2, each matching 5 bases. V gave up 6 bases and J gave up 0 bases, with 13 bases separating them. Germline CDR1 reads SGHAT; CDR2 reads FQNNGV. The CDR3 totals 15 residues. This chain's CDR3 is CASSRDVISTDTQYF. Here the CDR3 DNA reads TGTGCCAGCAGTCGGGACGTAATAAGCACAGATACGCAGTATTTT.

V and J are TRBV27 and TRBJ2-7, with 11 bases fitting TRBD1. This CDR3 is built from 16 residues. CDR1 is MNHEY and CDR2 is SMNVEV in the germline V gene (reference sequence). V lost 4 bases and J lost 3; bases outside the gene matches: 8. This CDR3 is CASSYYGQGAFYEQYF. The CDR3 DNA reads TGTGCCAGCAGTTACTACGGACAGGGGGCTTTCTACGAGCAGTACTTC.